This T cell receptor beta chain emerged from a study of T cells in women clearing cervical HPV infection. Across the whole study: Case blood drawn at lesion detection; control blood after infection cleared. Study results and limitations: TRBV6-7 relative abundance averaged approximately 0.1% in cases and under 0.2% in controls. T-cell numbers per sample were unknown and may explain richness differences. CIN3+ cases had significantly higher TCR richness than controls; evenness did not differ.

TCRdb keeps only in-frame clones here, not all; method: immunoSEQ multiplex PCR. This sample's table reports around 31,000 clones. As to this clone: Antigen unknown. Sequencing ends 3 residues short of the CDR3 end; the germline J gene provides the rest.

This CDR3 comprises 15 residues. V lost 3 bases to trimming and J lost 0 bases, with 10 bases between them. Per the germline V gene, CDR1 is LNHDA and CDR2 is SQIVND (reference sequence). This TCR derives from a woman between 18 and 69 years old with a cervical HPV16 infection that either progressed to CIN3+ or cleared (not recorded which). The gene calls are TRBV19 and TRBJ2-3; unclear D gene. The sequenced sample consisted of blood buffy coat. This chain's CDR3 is CASSISLTSTDTQYF. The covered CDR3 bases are TGTGCCAGTAGTATTTCCCTAACTAGCACAGATACG. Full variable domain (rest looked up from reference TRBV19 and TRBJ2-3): DGGITQSPKYLFRKEGQNVTLSCEQNLNHDAMYWYRQDPGQGLRLIYYSQIVNDFQKGDIAEGYSVSREKKESFPLTVTSAQKNPTAFYLCASSISLTSTDTQYFGPGTRLTVL.